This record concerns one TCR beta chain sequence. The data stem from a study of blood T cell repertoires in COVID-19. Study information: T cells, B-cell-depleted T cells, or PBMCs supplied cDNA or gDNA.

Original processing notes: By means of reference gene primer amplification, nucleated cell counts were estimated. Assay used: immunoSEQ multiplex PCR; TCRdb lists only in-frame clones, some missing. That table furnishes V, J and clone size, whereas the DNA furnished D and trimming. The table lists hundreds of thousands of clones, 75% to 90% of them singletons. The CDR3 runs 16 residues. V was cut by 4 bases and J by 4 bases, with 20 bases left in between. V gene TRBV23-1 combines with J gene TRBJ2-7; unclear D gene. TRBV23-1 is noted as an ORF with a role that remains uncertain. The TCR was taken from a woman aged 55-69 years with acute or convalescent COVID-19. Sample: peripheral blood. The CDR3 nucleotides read TGCGCCAGCAGTCGGCCGTATCCCCCAATGGTTTACGAGCAGTACTTC. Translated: CASSRPYPPMVYEQYF.